These T cell receptor beta chains were read from a single sample in a study of Ad26.COV2.S vaccination and SARS-CoV-2 variants. Assay used: immunoSEQ multiplex PCR; TCRdb lists only in-frame clones, some missing. This repertoire shows more than 300,000 clones, 75% to 90% found once; its top ten account for over 8.5%. The specimen comprised peripheral blood, sampled in a trial of Ad26.COV2.S vaccine versus placebo. These receptors all stem from a person aged 18-65 years who received the Ad26.COV2.S COVID-19 vaccine or a placebo. Each CDR3 is given with its conserved first and last residue. The D gene is left open where the match is weak. Clone size is shown for a subset of rows, as once, few, many or a class of expanded clone.

J	V	size	D	CDR3	DNA
TRBJ2-1	TRBV3-1/TRBV3-2	-	-	CASSPHLYQGRTYNEQFF	TGTGCCAGCAGCCCCCACCTCTACCAGGGGAGGACCTACAATGAGCAGTTCTTC
TRBJ2-4	TRBV4-1	-	TRBD2	CASSQDLGAGGPGIQYF	TGCGCCAGCAGCCAAGATCTGGGAGCGGGGGGGCCGGGCATTCAGTACTTC
TRBJ2-4	TRBV2	-	-	CASSLMGENIQYF	TGTGCCAGCAGCCTAATGGGGGAAAACATTCAGTACTTC
TRBJ1-1	TRBV3-1/TRBV3-2	-	-	CASSQGGNTEAFF	TGTGCCAGCAGCCAAGGGGGAAACACTGAAGCTTTCTTT
TRBJ2-5	TRBV6-5	-	-	CASSYTTGRQETQYF	TGTGCCAGCAGTTATACAACGGGGCGCCAAGAGACCCAGTACTTC
TRBJ2-1	TRBV28	once	-	CASNPSGPDYYNEQFF	TGTGCCAGCAACCCGTCAGGGCCCGACTACTACAATGAGCAGTTCTTC
TRBJ1-1	TRBV4-1	-	-	CASSQSTDEGNTEAFF	TGCGCCAGCAGCCAATCCACTGATGAGGGGAACACTGAAGCTTTCTTT
TRBJ1-5	TRBV5-8	-	TRBD1	CASSVRDRASNQPQHF	TGTGCCAGCAGCGTCCGGGACAGGGCAAGCAATCAGCCCCAGCATTTT
TRBJ2-4	TRBV11-2	-	-	CASSFTRAKNIQYF	TGTGCCAGCAGCTTTACTAGAGCCAAAAACATTCAGTACTTC
TRBJ1-2	TRBV5-6	-	TRBD1	CASSQRTGGRTYGYTF	TGTGCCAGCAGCCAACGGACAGGGGGACGAACTTATGGCTACACCTTC
TRBJ2-7	TRBV28	few	TRBD2	CASSLGGGAHEQYF	TGTGCCAGCAGTTTAGGCGGGGGGGCCCACGAGCAGTACTTC
TRBJ2-1	TRBV24-1	once	-	CATSDGSHLNEQFF	TGTGCCACCAGTGATGGCAGCCACCTCAATGAGCAGTTCTTC
TRBJ1-1	TRBV10-3	-	-	CAISDLNSLLAVAFF	TGTGCCATCAGTGATCTCAACAGCCTCCTCGCGGTAGCTTTCTTT
TRBJ2-2	TRBV4-1	-	-	CASSQVAGTGELFF	TGCGCCAGCAGCCAAGTTGCGGGCACCGGGGAGCTGTTTTTT
TRBJ1-4	TRBV11-2	-	-	CASSLVGVRGEGEKLFF	TGTGCCAGCAGCTTAGTTGGAGTTCGGGGGGAAGGGGAAAAACTGTTTTTT